The source of this TCR beta chain is a study of blood T cell repertoires in COVID-19. Germline V gives CDR1 SGHRS, CDR2 YFSETQ. V lost 7 bases and J lost 5, with 12 bases in between. The CDR3 spans 13 residues. In the original workflow: Amplification of reference gene primers was used by the study to estimate nucleated cell counts. Measured with immunoSEQ multiplex PCR; TCRdb has only the in-frame clones, and not every one. That table supplies the V and J calls and clone size; D and trimming were determined from the DNA. The sample has approximately 92,000 clones, just under 85% seen once. This TCR derives from a man aged 45-60 years with acute or convalescent COVID-19. Sequencing was performed on peripheral blood. This chain uses TRBV5-1 with TRBJ2-2; D possibly corresponds to TRBD2 (6 bases). The DNA of the CDR3 is TGCGCCAGCTACTACGGGGGTACCGGGGAGCTGTTTTTT. Translated, it gives CASYYGGTGELFF.